This TCR beta chain was sequenced for a study of CD8+ T cells in alopecia areata (dated by TCRdb to 2017 to 2018). Regarding the research as a whole: Treated patients were enrolled in an open-label pilot trial of oral tofacitinib, 5 to 10 mg twice daily, for moderate-to-severe alopecia areata. Disease severity in treated patients was measured with the SALT score, which quantifies the percentage of affected scalp surface area. High-throughput TCRbeta sequencing was used to examine T cell clonal expansion in alopecia areata in both the C3H/HeJ mouse model and human patients. Biopsies were taken from tofacitinib-treated patients at baseline and again at 4 and 24 weeks into treatment, and several of those patients also had a later scalp biopsy. Scalp tissue and sorted CD4+ and CD8+ peripheral blood T cells from patchy and totalis/universalis alopecia areata patients and from healthy controls were covered by human TCRbeta sequencing. The RNA source kit depended on sample type: the PAXgene miRNA kit for fixed scalp, the miRNeasy kit for PBMCs, and the RNeasy kit for mouse skin. Amplification of TCRbeta CDR3 regions was done by immunoSEQ multiplex PCR using 35 Vbeta forward primers and 13 Jbeta reverse primers. Scalp clonality was compared across normal scalp (n=4), patchy alopecia areata scalp (n=8), and alopecia totalis/universalis scalp (n=8). Tofacitinib was administered for 6 to 18 months, and 6 months of follow-up off drug were then conducted to assess delayed response and recurrence.

As concerns this clone: The specificity of this receptor is unknown. It has no much larger one-base neighbor in the sample; base qualities were not kept.

The time point label here, explained by the study, means: about 4 weeks on oral tofacitinib. Reading the label with the study, this specimen's treatment or condition is: oral pan-JAK inhibitor, 5-10 mg twice daily. Peripheral blood and lesional scalp punch biopsies were obtained from patients with alopecia areata. PBMCs were isolated by density centrifugation and stained for CD3, CD4 and CD8, after which CD4+ and CD8+ T cells were sorted on a FACSAria. The library was produced with the immunoSEQ multiplex PCR assay. RNA was extracted from all samples and reverse transcribed into cDNA as template for TCR sequencing. SuperScript III was used to make first-strand cDNA, primed with a 2:1 mix of oligo-dT and random hexamers. Amplification bias was assessed with a synthetic immune receptor repertoire, and residual bias was removed computationally. The original pipeline was this. Raw reads were preprocessed for error removal, and CDR3 was defined according to IMGT conventions as running from the conserved cysteine to phenylalanine. Clonality was calculated as 1 minus Shannon entropy normalized by log2 of the number of productive unique TCRs. CD4 or CD8 identity of scalp clones was inferred by cross-referencing scalp TCRbeta sequences with sorted blood CD4 and CD8 repertoires. The source is immuneACCESS, and TCRdb retained only in-frame sequences with V and J called. Part of the clones is not carried over; for the studies checked, unresolved V genes explain less than half of this, and the remainder is unexplained. V and J calls plus clone size are reproduced from that table; the DNA served to infer D and trimming. This sample is represented by approximately 210,000 clones; around three fifths of them were singletons. The ten largest clones capture 3.5% to 5% of the sample.

Paper-wide results and their limitations: Shared TCR sequences between patients were less evident than in mice, which may be partly attributable to HLA diversity in the patient population. Because the treated cohort was small and included a single nonresponder, larger studies are needed to assess links between baseline CD8+ expansion and response. Tofacitinib significantly decreased scalp clonality and the number of expanded CD8+ clones among the top 100 scalp clones. Unlike mouse skin, where gammadelta T cells dominate, normal human skin contains resident alphabeta T cells that get sequenced too, which complicates analysis of the scalp TCR repertoire. During tofacitinib treatment, many expanded lesional clones stuck around in both scalp and blood, and this persistence may partly explain why relapse happens after treatment is stopped. Compared with normal scalp, lesional scalp, particularly in alopecia totalis/universalis, had higher clonality and more expanded CD8+ clones, which suggests antigenic drive.

V is trimmed back by 4 bases and J by 7 bases, and the junction contains 12 bases that no gene match accounts for. CDR1 and CDR2 are drawn from the germline V gene: SGHTA, FQGNSA. The CDR3, cysteine through phenylalanine, is 15 amino acids long. Only the CDR3 portion is preserved as DNA: 45 bases, with reading frame beginning at the first base. The receptor comes from a human donor with alopecia areata. Specimen: CD4+ T cells sorted from blood, collected at week 4, from a patient treated with tofacitinib. The chain joins TRBV7-2 to TRBJ1-2, and 7 bases in between align with TRBD1. CDR3 sequence: CASSSGTAGFRGYTF. The DNA sequence is TGTGCCAGCAGCTCCGGGACAGCAGGGTTTCGTGGCTACACCTTC.